A selection of T cell receptor beta chains follows, all from one sample in a study of cytomegalovirus exposure and HLA in healthy donors. The table came from immunoSEQ multiplex PCR; TCRdb's copy has only in-frame clones and leaves some out. The sample consists of 120,000 or so clones, around 72% of them appearing once. Sequenced sample: PBMCs. The receptors were gathered from a man aged 30 to 45 in good health and CMV-seronegative. CDR3s include the opening cysteine and the closing phenylalanine or tryptophan. The D gene is left open where the match is weak. Size values are once, few and many counts, or a class for expanded clones, and some rows have none.

cdr3_aa	cdr3_nt	clone_size	v_call	j_call	d_call
CASSLTQTREPYGYTF	TGTGCCAGCAGCTTAACCCAAACGAGGGAGCCTTATGGCTACACCTTC	.	TRBV11-1	TRBJ1-2	.
CASRDQGRYNSPLHF	TGTGCCAGTAGGGATCAGGGGCGCTATAATTCACCCCTCCACTTT	.	TRBV19	TRBJ1-6	.
CASSPELVSDGYTF	TGTGCCAGCAGCCCCGAGTTGGTATCGGATGGCTACACCTTC	.	TRBV6-6	TRBJ1-2	.
CASSLDRGVFNYGYTF	TGTGCCAGCAGCTTAGACAGGGGGGTATTTAACTATGGCTACACCTTC	.	TRBV5-4	TRBJ1-2	TRBD1
CASSVDRGNYGYTF	TGTGCCAGCAGCGTAGATAGGGGTAACTATGGCTACACCTTC	.	TRBV9	TRBJ1-2	.
CASSLEGVLSSAPLHF	TGCGCCAGCAGCTTGGAAGGGGTTCTTAGTTCGGCGCCCCTCCACTTT	.	TRBV5-1	TRBJ1-6	.
CASSIAGGNYNEQFF	TGCGCCAGCAGTATAGCGGGGGGGAACTACAATGAGCAGTTCTTC	.	TRBV10-1	TRBJ2-1	TRBD2
CASSLLTGPNYGYTF	TGCGCCAGCAGCTTACTGACAGGGCCCAACTATGGCTACACCTTC	.	TRBV5-1	TRBJ1-2	TRBD1
CASSRTGGIQPQHF	TGTGCCAGCAGTCGGACAGGGGGTATTCAGCCCCAGCATTTT	few	TRBV6-6	TRBJ1-5	TRBD1
CASSELASGVYEQYF	TGTGCCAGCAGTGAACTTGCTAGCGGGGTTTACGAGCAGTACTTC	.	TRBV2	TRBJ2-7	TRBD2